The clone carrying this T cell receptor (beta chain) was found many times. Antigen specificity is unknown. The sample comes from a study of neurological immune-mediated disorders. General study results and limits: No CDR3 amino acid sequences recurred among expanded clones across subjects, suggesting private repertoires in all groups.

Documented time point: longitudinal time-point 1 (baseline). CDR3 length equals 11 residues. V was clipped by 3 bases and J by 3 bases, with 4 bases between them. CDR1 SGHDT and CDR2 YYEEEE come from the germline V gene. Each TCR transcript was tagged with a 10-nucleotide random UMI during 5'RACE. From the 5' RACE reads, TCRdb called clonotypes with MiXCR, one entry per CDR3 protein. The sample includes about 49,000 distinct CDR3 sequences, roughly 10% seen only once; the top ten take about 1.5%. This chain joins TRBV5-6 and TRBJ2-7; D is ambiguous. The source is a woman aged 40 to 50 in good health. Sequenced input: PBMCs. CDR3 sequence: CASSSGYEQYF. For the CDR3, the DNA is TGTGCCAGCAGCTCAGGCTACGAGCAGTACTTC.